The entry below gives a single TCR beta chain sequence along with its context. The CDR3 runs 17 residues. Deletions cut 7 bases from V and 3 bases from J, with 22 bases between. Germline values: CDR1 SGHAT, CDR2 FQNNGV. The entry originates in a study of blood T cell repertoires in COVID-19. Study overall: From T cells, B-cell-depleted T cells, or PBMCs came the material, which was cDNA or gDNA.

Data came from immunoSEQ multiplex PCR; TCRdb stores just in-frame clones and leaves some out. The profile shows 240,000 or so clones, roughly 76% of them singletons. This clonotype was obtained from a woman older than 75 with COVID-19, enrolled during active disease. The sample consisted of peripheral blood. The rearrangement links TRBV11-2 to TRBJ2-1; maybe TRBD2 (5 bases). As DNA, the CDR3 is TGTGCCAGCACCCCGAGCGGTGGCCGAGGAGTCTACAATGAGCAGTTCTTC. This sequence encodes CASTPSGGRGVYNEQFF.